These T cell receptor beta chains were read from a single sample in a study of T-cell reconstitution after alpha-beta-depleted transplantation in children. TCRdb reanalysed the PCR reads using MiXCR and keeps one entry per CDR3 protein. The sample holds 5,000 to 7,500 distinct CDR3 sequences, around 10% seen once. Material: PBMCs, mostly from graft donor cells, obtained 180 days after TCRalphabeta/CD19-depleted stem cell transplant. The source of these receptors is a child under two years old who had a stem cell transplant for acute myeloid leukemia, so the T cells may come from the graft donor. Both conserved end residues are part of each CDR3. The D gene is left open where the match is weak. Clone size is shown for a subset of rows, as once, few, many or a class of expanded clone.

J: TRBJ1-5
size: many
V: TRBV28
D: .
CDR3: CASSLPGQPQHF
DNA: TGTGCCAGCAGTTTACCGGGCCAGCCCCAGCATTTT

J: TRBJ2-1
size: many
V: TRBV18
D: TRBD1
CDR3: CASSIRTGAYNEQFF
DNA: TGTGCCAGCTCAATTCGGACAGGGGCTTACAATGAGCAGTTCTTC

J: TRBJ2-1
size: many
V: TRBV3-1
D: TRBD1
CDR3: CASSRQGRNNEQFF
DNA: TGTGCCAGCAGCCGACAGGGTCGGAACAATGAGCAGTTCTTC

J: TRBJ1-4
size: many
V: TRBV7-9
D: .
CDR3: CASSLVGFYSTNEKLFF
DNA: TGTGCCAGCAGCTTGGTCGGATTTTACTCCACTAATGAAAAACTGTTTTTT

J: TRBJ2-1
size: medium-sized
V: TRBV12-3/TRBV12-4
D: TRBD2
CDR3: CASSGLADSSYNEQFF
DNA: TGTGCCAGCAGTGGACTAGCAGATAGCTCCTACAATGAGCAGTTCTTC

J: TRBJ1-1
size: many
V: TRBV5-1
D: .
CDR3: CASSFIGPEEAFF
DNA: TGCGCCAGCAGCTTTATAGGCCCCGAAGAGGCTTTCTTT

J: TRBJ2-7
size: medium-sized
V: TRBV12-3/TRBV12-4
D: .
CDR3: CASSFAEAEQYF
DNA: TGTGCCAGCAGTTTCGCCGAAGCCGAGCAGTACTTC

J: TRBJ1-4
size: many
V: TRBV19
D: .
CDR3: CASSIGGGTANEKLFF
DNA: TGTGCCAGTAGTATCGGAGGGGGGACCGCCAATGAAAAACTGTTTTTT

J: TRBJ1-4
size: many
V: TRBV7-2
D: .
CDR3: CASSQGGGTANEKLFF
DNA: TGTGCCAGCAGCCAGGGCGGGGGAACAGCTAATGAAAAACTGTTTTTT

J: TRBJ1-2
size: many
V: TRBV7-9
D: TRBD1
CDR3: CASSGSGQNYGYTF
DNA: TGTGCCAGCAGCGGATCGGGACAGAACTATGGCTACACCTTC

J: TRBJ2-5
size: many
V: TRBV24-1
D: .
CDR3: CATSLPGDQETQYF
DNA: TGTGCCACCAGTCTCCCAGGGGACCAAGAGACCCAGTACTTC

J: TRBJ1-1
size: many
V: TRBV10-3
D: .
CDR3: CAIRGGLNTEAFF
DNA: TGTGCCATCAGGGGGGGCTTGAACACTGAAGCTTTCTTT

J: TRBJ1-4
size: many
V: TRBV28
D: TRBD1
CDR3: CASRSTGGGEKLFF
DNA: TGTGCCAGCCGATCGACAGGGGGGGGAGAAAAACTGTTTTTT

J: TRBJ2-1
size: many
V: TRBV30
D: .
CDR3: CAWSGDSSSYNEQFF
DNA: TGTGCCTGGAGTGGGGACTCTAGCTCCTACAATGAGCAGTTCTTC

J: TRBJ2-7
size: many
V: TRBV5-4
D: .
CDR3: CASSTSYEQYF
DNA: TGTGCCAGCAGCACCTCCTACGAGCAGTACTTC

J: TRBJ1-2
size: .
V: TRBV6-6
D: .
CDR3: CASSYEGGYTF
DNA: TGTGCCAGCAGTTACGAAGGGGGCTACACCTTC

J: TRBJ1-5
size: many
V: TRBV28
D: .
CDR3: CASSFLGTEYQPQHF
DNA: TGTGCCAGCAGTTTCCTGGGGACCGAGTATCAGCCCCAGCATTTT

J: TRBJ2-5
size: many
V: TRBV5-1
D: TRBD2
CDR3: CASSYGLAGVWQETQYF
DNA: TGCGCCAGCAGCTATGGACTAGCGGGAGTTTGGCAAGAGACCCAGTACTTC

J: TRBJ2-1
size: medium-sized
V: TRBV28
D: TRBD2
CDR3: CASRYHLSGLDPYNEQFF
DNA: TGTGCCAGCAGATATCATCTTAGCGGGCTGGACCCCTACAATGAGCAGTTCTTC

J: TRBJ1-1
size: many
V: TRBV5-1
D: .
CDR3: CASSLAGGPEAFF
DNA: TGCGCCAGCAGCTTGGCGGGAGGGCCTGAAGCTTTCTTT

J: TRBJ2-7
size: many
V: TRBV6-2/TRBV6-3
D: .
CDR3: CASSRSAGLIYEQYF
DNA: TGTGCCAGCAGTAGGTCGGCGGGACTCATCTACGAGCAGTACTTC

J: TRBJ2-3
size: many
V: TRBV10-3
D: .
CDR3: CAITSGWLDTQYF
DNA: TGTGCCATCACCAGCGGGTGGCTAGATACGCAGTATTTT

J: TRBJ2-1
size: many
V: TRBV7-7
D: TRBD2
CDR3: CASSPLAGGLGEQFF
DNA: TGTGCTAGCAGCCCACTAGCGGGAGGGCTAGGCGAGCAGTTCTTC

J: TRBJ2-1
size: many
V: TRBV10-2
D: TRBD2
CDR3: CASSEIFDGRDNEQFF
DNA: TGCGCCAGCAGTGAGATCTTTGACGGGAGGGACAATGAGCAGTTCTTC

J: TRBJ2-6
size: many
V: TRBV14
D: .
CDR3: CASSQDHMRASSGANVLTF
DNA: TGTGCCAGCAGCCAAGATCATATGCGGGCCTCCTCTGGGGCCAACGTCCTGACTTTC

J: TRBJ2-7
size: many
V: TRBV27
D: .
CDR3: CASSFRWDRGSLEQYF
DNA: TGTGCCAGCAGTTTTAGGTGGGACCGGGGAAGTCTCGAGCAGTACTTC

J: TRBJ2-1
size: medium-sized
V: TRBV9
D: .
CDR3: CASSVTGDFSNEQFF
DNA: TGTGCCAGCAGCGTCACGGGAGATTTCTCCAATGAGCAGTTCTTC

J: TRBJ2-3
size: many
V: TRBV10-3
D: .
CDR3: CAISENERAATDTQYF
DNA: TGTGCCATCAGTGAGAACGAGCGGGCTGCCACAGATACGCAGTATTTT

J: TRBJ2-5
size: medium-sized
V: TRBV29-1
D: TRBD2
CDR3: CSVSGSGRETQYF
DNA: TGCAGCGTTAGCGGGAGTGGTCGGGAGACCCAGTACTTC

J: TRBJ1-2
size: many
V: TRBV12-3/TRBV12-4
D: .
CDR3: CASSLGFYGYTF
DNA: TGTGCCAGCAGTTTAGGGTTCTATGGCTACACCTTC

J: TRBJ2-7
size: medium-sized
V: TRBV7-8
D: .
CDR3: CASSLAKLWSLAVYEQYF
DNA: TGTGCCAGCAGCTTAGCTAAGTTATGGTCACTAGCAGTGTACGAGCAGTACTTC

J: TRBJ1-1
size: .
V: TRBV6-5
D: .
CDR3: CAIKGPTEAFF
DNA: TGTGCCATCAAGGGACCCACTGAAGCTTTCTTT

J: TRBJ2-7
size: few
V: TRBV5-4
D: TRBD2
CDR3: CASSFLPSGIYEQYF
DNA: TGTGCCAGCAGCTTTTTGCCTAGCGGGATCTACGAGCAGTACTTC

J: TRBJ2-7
size: .
V: TRBV5-1
D: TRBD2
CDR3: CASSPGTSGVLGEQYF
DNA: TGCGCCAGCAGCCCCGGGACTAGCGGCGTTTTGGGGGAGCAGTACTTC

J: TRBJ2-2
size: medium-sized
V: TRBV11-2
D: .
CDR3: CASSTNLGGSGELFF
DNA: TGTGCCAGCAGCACAAACCTGGGGGGCTCCGGGGAGCTGTTTTTT

J: TRBJ1-2
size: many
V: TRBV24-1
D: TRBD1
CDR3: CATSDSAGGWGYTF
DNA: TGTGCCACCAGTGATAGCGCAGGGGGTTGGGGCTACACCTTC

J: TRBJ1-2
size: many
V: TRBV18
D: TRBD1
CDR3: CASSPDRDYGYTF
DNA: TGTGCCAGCTCACCCGACAGGGACTATGGCTACACCTTC

J: TRBJ2-7
size: many
V: TRBV28
D: TRBD1
CDR3: CASSFGAGGSYEQYF
DNA: TGTGCCAGCAGTTTTGGGGCAGGGGGCTCCTACGAGCAGTACTTC

J: TRBJ2-1
size: many
V: TRBV5-5
D: TRBD1
CDR3: CASSLGTGSYNEQFF
DNA: TGTGCCAGCAGCCTCGGGACAGGGTCTTACAATGAGCAGTTCTTC

J: TRBJ2-5
size: many
V: TRBV19
D: .
CDR3: CASSIGGETQYF
DNA: TGTGCCAGTAGTATAGGGGGAGAGACCCAGTACTTC

J: TRBJ2-7
size: many
V: TRBV3-1
D: .
CDR3: CASSQTTFATNSYEQYF
DNA: TGTGCCAGCAGCCAGACCACTTTTGCGACCAACTCCTACGAGCAGTACTTC

J: TRBJ2-3
size: .
V: TRBV4-2
D: .
CDR3: CAMSADPTDTQYF
DNA: TGTGCCATGAGCGCCGACCCCACAGATACGCAGTATTTT

J: TRBJ2-1
size: many
V: TRBV2
D: TRBD2
CDR3: CASSEALKRLADYNEQFF
DNA: TGTGCCAGCAGTGAAGCGCTTAAAAGGCTAGCGGATTACAATGAGCAGTTCTTC

J: TRBJ2-7
size: many
V: TRBV28
D: .
CDR3: CASSPRGNPYSYEQYF
DNA: TGTGCCAGCAGTCCTAGGGGAAATCCCTATTCCTACGAGCAGTACTTC

J: TRBJ2-5
size: many
V: TRBV28
D: .
CDR3: CASSRQGPLQETQYF
DNA: TGTGCCAGCAGTCGTCAGGGGCCCCTCCAAGAGACCCAGTACTTC

J: TRBJ1-6
size: medium-sized
V: TRBV20-1
D: .
CDR3: CSVQRVDSPLHF
DNA: TGCAGTGTTCAGAGGGTGGATTCACCCCTCCACTTT

J: TRBJ2-1
size: many
V: TRBV11-1
D: TRBD2
CDR3: CASSLVFWGFGARELNEQFF
DNA: TGTGCCAGCAGCTTAGTATTTTGGGGGTTTGGGGCGCGGGAGCTCAATGAGCAGTTCTTC

J: TRBJ1-1
size: many
V: TRBV7-9
D: TRBD1
CDR3: CASGNRGLITEAFF
DNA: TGTGCCAGCGGTAACAGGGGTTTGATAACTGAAGCTTTCTTT

J: TRBJ2-5
size: many
V: TRBV20-1
D: TRBD1
CDR3: CSARSGTGQETQYF
DNA: TGCAGTGCTAGATCTGGGACAGGGCAAGAGACCCAGTACTTC

J: TRBJ2-1
size: many
V: TRBV5-1
D: TRBD2
CDR3: CASSPQAGGQFF
DNA: TGCGCCAGCAGCCCCCAGGCGGGAGGGCAGTTCTTC

J: TRBJ2-1
size: many
V: TRBV6-2/TRBV6-3
D: .
CDR3: CASSYQMGSYNEQFF
DNA: TGTGCCAGCAGTTACCAGATGGGCTCCTACAATGAGCAGTTCTTC

J: TRBJ2-3
size: large
V: TRBV7-6
D: .
CDR3: CASSLGREWTDTQYF
DNA: TGTGCCAGCAGCTTAGGACGGGAGTGGACAGATACGCAGTATTTT

J: TRBJ2-1
size: many
V: TRBV12-3/TRBV12-4
D: .
CDR3: CASSLLRVHEQFF
DNA: TGTGCCAGCAGTTTACTAAGGGTCCATGAGCAGTTCTTC

J: TRBJ2-2
size: many
V: TRBV5-1
D: .
CDR3: CASSLGGTQNTGELFF
DNA: TGCGCCAGCAGCTTAGGAGGGACGCAAAACACCGGGGAGCTGTTTTTT

J: TRBJ2-5
size: many
V: TRBV4-3
D: .
CDR3: CASSQDRAYETQYF
DNA: TGCGCCAGCAGCCAAGATCGTGCGTACGAGACCCAGTACTTC